These 7 T cell receptor beta chains were sequenced from one sample in a study of control samples from healthy donors and cancer patients. Data came from immunoSEQ multiplex PCR; TCRdb stores just in-frame clones and leaves some out. Of over 75,000 clones in the sample, 75% to 95% were seen once. The source material was blood. Every receptor here comes from a man aged 25 to 40 in good health.

This clone showed up just once. The chain uses TRBV4-2 and TRBJ1-3; no definite D call. The CDR3 totals 17 residues. Between the trimmed V and J ends, which lost 0 bases and 0 bases, there was a span of 12 bases. Germline V gene lookup returns CDR1 LGHNA and CDR2 YNFKEQ. CDR3 residues: CASSQEVGGYSGNTIYF. CDR3 in DNA: TGTGCCAGCAGCCAAGAAGTTGGCGGGTACTCTGGAAACACCATATATTTT.

The V call is TRBV5-4, the J call TRBJ2-5; D is possibly TRBD2 (6 bases). This CDR3 comprises 16 residues. The germline V and J ends were trimmed by 0 bases and 1 base, with 13 bases remaining between them. The germline V gene has CDR1 SGHNT and CDR2 YYREEE (reference sequence). CDR3 sequence reads: CASSLASSGGQETQYF. The CDR3 DNA is TGTGCCAGCAGCTTGGCGTCCTCCGGGGGCCAAGAGACCCAGTACTTC.

The V and J genes are TRBV18 and TRBJ2-2; 8 nucleotides line up with TRBD1. The ends lost 5 bases at V and 1 base at J; junction bases unmatched: 3. This CDR3 comprises 15 residues. The V gene's germline CDR1 is KGHSH and CDR2 LQKENI. CDR3 amino acids: CASSSGTGNTGELFF. The CDR3 nucleotides read TGTGCCAGCTCATCCGGGACAGGGAACACCGGGGAGCTGTTTTTT.

This clone was observed a single time. The chain has TRBV6-5 and TRBJ2-3, with no clear D. Trimming shortened V by 6 bases and J by 0 bases, and 7 bases separated the two germline ends. The CDR3 totals 13 residues. The germline CDR1 and CDR2 sequences are MNHEY and SVGAGI. Here the CDR3 DNA reads TGTGCCAGCAGCCCAATTAGCACAGATACGCAGTATTTT. Translation: CASSPISTDTQYF.

CDR3 protein: CASSFGTLATNEKLFF. CDR3 DNA: TGCGCCAGCAGCTTCGGGACACTAGCAACTAATGAAAAACTGTTTTTT. This chain uses TRBV5-1 with TRBJ1-4, with a weak D call TRBD1 (6 bases). This CDR3 has 16 amino acids. V dropped 2 bases and J dropped 0 bases, with 11 bases sitting between them. Germline CDR1 SGHRS, CDR2 YFSETQ.

This chain joins TRBV11-2 and TRBJ1-2; D is undetermined. Per germline, CDR1 SGHAT and CDR2 FQNNGV. The CDR3 is 14 amino acids. Trimming pared 0 bases from V and 7 bases from J, leaving 12 bases between. DNA of the CDR3: TGTGCCAGCAGCTTAGAACTGGACGGAGCTGGCTACACCTTC. Translated, it gives CASSLELDGAGYTF.

The chain couples TRBV3-1 (or the pseudogene TRBV3-2) to TRBJ2-1; D gene unclear. The CDR3 runs to 14 residues. The V and J ends lost 0 bases and 4 bases respectively, with 7 bases between them. Germline CDR1 and CDR2: LGHDT and YNNKEL (reference sequence). CDR3: CASSQDPPYNEQFF. In DNA, the CDR3 is TGTGCCAGCAGCCAAGATCCCCCTTACAATGAGCAGTTCTTC.